The 15 T cell receptor beta chains below were found in one sample sequenced in a study of diagnostic markers for celiac disease. For each CDR3 protein, TCRdb gives one entry from its re-call of the reads, without DNA. This listing includes 1,500 to 2,500 distinct CDR3 sequences. The sample consisted of either unsorted cells or a sorted T cell fraction (not recorded which). These receptors were taken from a human donor. This table probably holds off-target reads from a library built for another chain.

The chain employs TRBV12-3 or TRBV12-4 and TRBJ2-1; TCRdb selects TRBD1, and the lack of DNA leaves this call unchecked. This CDR3 comprises 16 residues. Here the CDR3 reads CASSPPERAGGAEQFF.

By frequency, this clonotype is large. This chain links TRBV27 with TRBJ2-1; TCRdb returns TRBD2, unconfirmable since there is no DNA. The germline gives CDR1 MNHEY, CDR2 SMNVEV (reference sequence). The CDR3 loop spans 16 amino acids. The CDR3 spells CASSPEAGSSYNEQFF.

By frequency, this clonotype registers medium-sized (0.01 to 0.1%). This chain joins TRBV5-1 and TRBJ2-1. Germline V lookup: CDR1 SGHRS, CDR2 YFSETQ. CDR3 length: 15 residues. The CDR3 region is CASSLEGSSYNEQFF.

This clonotype is labeled large based on frequency. The chain employs TRBV28 and TRBJ1-2; as DNA is missing, the TRBD1 call by TCRdb cannot be tested. The germline V gene encodes CDR1 MDHEN and CDR2 SYDVKM. The CDR3 is 13 residues long. CDR3: CASHPQANYGYTF.

This clonotype counts as medium-sized by frequency. The chain recombines TRBV20-1 with TRBJ2-5; the D call of TRBD2 rests on TCRdb alone, since no DNA is present to check it. The CDR3 length is 14 residues. Germline V gives CDR1 DFQATT, CDR2 SNEGSKA (reference sequence). The CDR3 sequence: CSAKPGLAIETQYF.

This chain links TRBV7-2 with TRBJ1-6; the D gene TCRdb calls, TRBD1, cannot be checked with no DNA. From germline, CDR1 is SGHTA and CDR2 FQGNSA. The CDR3 spans 19 residues. CDR3 sequence reads: CASSLVPGTGGASNSPLHF.

This clonotype is deemed large by its frequency. The chain is built from TRBV7-9 and TRBJ1-6. The CDR3 spans 12 residues. Looked up from germline, CDR1 is SEHNR and CDR2 is FQNEAQ (reference sequence). Here the CDR3 reads CASSPNSSPLHF.

The V and J genes are TRBV7-9 and TRBJ2-3; TCRdb proposes TRBD2, but this gene call is untestable without DNA. The germline CDR1 and CDR2 sequences are SEHNR and FQNEAQ (reference sequence). The CDR3 is 17 residues long. The CDR3 reads CASSTMERGALGDTQYF. Variable domain in full (rest from reference TRBV7-9 and TRBJ2-3): DTGVSQNPRHKITKRGQNVTFRCDPISEHNRLYWYRQTLGQGPEFLTYFQNEAQLEKSRLLSDRFSAERPKGSFSTLEIQRTEQGDSAMYLCASSTMERGALGDTQYFGPGTRLTVL.

The V call is TRBV7-9, the J call TRBJ2-5; the TCRdb D gene call, TRBD2, has no DNA to confirm it. The CDR3 sequence is 17 residues long. The germline V gene encodes CDR1 SEHNR and CDR2 FQNEAQ (reference sequence). CDR3 protein: CASSHASGTVAGETQYF.

Frequency places this clonotype as large. V is TRBV12-3 or TRBV12-4 and J is TRBJ1-2. This CDR3 spans 14 amino acids. CDR3 residues: CASSFDHASYGYTF.

Measured by frequency, this clonotype is medium-sized. The rearrangement joins TRBV15 to TRBJ2-3; no DNA is available, so the TRBD2 call from TCRdb remains unchecked. The CDR3 consists of 17 residues. From germline, CDR1 is LNHNV and CDR2 YYDKDF (reference sequence). The CDR3 sequence: CATKNRKTSGNTDTQYF.

This clonotype registers hyperexpanded by frequency. The chain is built from TRBV5-1 and TRBJ2-1; TCRdb selects TRBD2, and the lack of DNA leaves this call unchecked. The CDR3 spans 15 residues. The germline V gene has CDR1 SGHRS and CDR2 YFSETQ. This CDR3 is CASSLTSGPANEQFF.

The gene calls are TRBV4-3 and TRBJ2-4; TCRdb's D call of TRBD2 is untestable without DNA. The CDR3 is made up of 16 amino acids. The germline gives CDR1 LGHNA, CDR2 YSLEER. The CDR3 reads CASSQSAGVAKNIQYF.

V and J are TRBV24-1 and TRBJ2-1; TCRdb's D gene call, TRBD1, goes unchecked for lack of DNA. This CDR3 is 16 amino acids long. Germline V gene data show CDR1 as KGHDR and CDR2 as SFDVKD. The CDR3 reads CATSDPRAGAGNEQFF.

By frequency, this clonotype registers medium-sized. The chain has TRBV19 and TRBJ2-6; TCRdb calls TRBD1, which cannot be checked without DNA. Per germline, CDR1 LNHDA and CDR2 SQIVND (reference sequence). The CDR3 extends over 15 amino acids. The CDR3 protein is CASTPSGSGANVLTF.